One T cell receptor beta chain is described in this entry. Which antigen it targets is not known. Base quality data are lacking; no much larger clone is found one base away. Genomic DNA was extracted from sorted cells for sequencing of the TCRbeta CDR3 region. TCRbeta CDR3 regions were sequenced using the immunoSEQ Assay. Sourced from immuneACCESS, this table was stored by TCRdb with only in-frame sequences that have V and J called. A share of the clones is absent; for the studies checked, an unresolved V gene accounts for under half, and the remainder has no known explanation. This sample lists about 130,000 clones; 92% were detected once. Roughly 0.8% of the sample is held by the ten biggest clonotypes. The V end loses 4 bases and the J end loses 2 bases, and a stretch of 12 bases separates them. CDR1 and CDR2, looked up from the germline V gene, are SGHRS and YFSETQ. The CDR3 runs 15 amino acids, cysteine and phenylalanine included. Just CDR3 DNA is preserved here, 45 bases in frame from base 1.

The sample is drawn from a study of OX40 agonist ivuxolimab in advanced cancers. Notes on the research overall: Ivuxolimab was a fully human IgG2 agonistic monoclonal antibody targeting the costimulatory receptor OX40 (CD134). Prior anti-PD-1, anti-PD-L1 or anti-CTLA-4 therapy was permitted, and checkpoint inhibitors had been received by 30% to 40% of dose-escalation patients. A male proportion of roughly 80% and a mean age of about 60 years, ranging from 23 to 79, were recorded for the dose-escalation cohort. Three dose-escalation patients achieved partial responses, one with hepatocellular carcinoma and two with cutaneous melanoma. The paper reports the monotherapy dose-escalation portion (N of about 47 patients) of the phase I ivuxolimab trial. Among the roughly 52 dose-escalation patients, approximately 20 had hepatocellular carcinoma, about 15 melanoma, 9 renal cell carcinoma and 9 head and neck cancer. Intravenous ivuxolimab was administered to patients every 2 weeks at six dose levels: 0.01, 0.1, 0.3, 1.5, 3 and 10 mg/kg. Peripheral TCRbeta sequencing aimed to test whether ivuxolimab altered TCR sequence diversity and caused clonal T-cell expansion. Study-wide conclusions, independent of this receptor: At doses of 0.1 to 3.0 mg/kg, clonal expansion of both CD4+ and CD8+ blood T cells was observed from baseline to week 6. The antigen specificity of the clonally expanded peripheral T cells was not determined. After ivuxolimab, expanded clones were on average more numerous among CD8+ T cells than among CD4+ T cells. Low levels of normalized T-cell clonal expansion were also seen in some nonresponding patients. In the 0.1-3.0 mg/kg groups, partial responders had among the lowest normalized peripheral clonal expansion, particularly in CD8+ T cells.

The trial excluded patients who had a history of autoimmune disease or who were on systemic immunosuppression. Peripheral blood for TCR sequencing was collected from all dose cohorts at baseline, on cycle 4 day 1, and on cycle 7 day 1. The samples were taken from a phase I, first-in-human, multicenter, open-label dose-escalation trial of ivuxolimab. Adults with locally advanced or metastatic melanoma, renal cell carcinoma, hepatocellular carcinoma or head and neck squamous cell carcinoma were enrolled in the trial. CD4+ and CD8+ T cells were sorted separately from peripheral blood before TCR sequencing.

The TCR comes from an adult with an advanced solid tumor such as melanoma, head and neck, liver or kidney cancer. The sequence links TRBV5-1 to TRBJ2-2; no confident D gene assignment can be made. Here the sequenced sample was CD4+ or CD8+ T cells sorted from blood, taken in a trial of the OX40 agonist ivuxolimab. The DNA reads TGCGCCAGCAGCCCCAAGGGAACAAACACCGGGGAGCTGTTTTTT. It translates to CASSPKGTNTGELFF.